This T cell receptor beta chain was captured in a study of T cells in Graves' hyperthyroidism and ophthalmopathy. Findings of the study overall: In the analysis, a 13 V-J model separated ophthalmopathy from stable hyperthyroidism. Most expanded thyroid clonotypes above 0.001 also appeared in blood.

It was RNA transcripts that yielded the amplified TCR beta CDR3 regions. In the first-round RT-PCR of the TCR CDR3, the HTBI primer set was used. TCRdb used MiXCR to reprocess the multiplex PCR reads, holding one entry per CDR3 protein. Here the sample spans hundreds of thousands of distinct CDR3 sequences, approximately 14% being singletons. Notes on this clonotype: Antigen: not known.

It was considered stable Graves' hyperthyroidism when ophthalmopathy did not progress within 18 months. Clinical symptoms, serum thyroxine, TRAb, thyroid ultrasound and orbital computed tomography established diagnosis. This receptor was taken from a woman in her late teens or twenties with Graves' hyperthyroidism. Sequences were obtained from blood.

This CDR3 is CATSRVGTGELFF. CDR3 nucleotide sequence: TGTGCCACCAGCAGAGTCGGGACCGGGGAGCTGTTTTTT. The rearrangement joins TRBV15 to TRBJ2-2; no clear D. V lost 1 base and J lost 5, with 5 bases in between. The CDR3 runs 13 residues. CDR1 LNHNV and CDR2 YYDKDF come from the germline V gene (reference sequence).